The 13 T cell receptor beta chains below all came from one sample that was sequenced in a study of metastatic and nonmetastatic thyroid tumors (dated by TCRdb to about 2020). None of the patients had been given any treatment before thyroid surgery. Libraries were prepared through PCR. The instrument was an Illumina HiSeq 4000. TCRdb passed the public sequencing reads through fastp at Q25 and MiXCR, retaining productive beta sequences. The sample table lists under 100,000 clones, around 7.8% of them with a count of one. Roughly 9% of the sample is held by the ten biggest clonotypes. Material: blood. These receptors all come from a female donor with papillary thyroid cancer or a benign thyroid nodule (not recorded which). Some clones in this sample may be carry-over from other donors' samples.

This clone has a count of ten or more. V and J are TRBV6-1 and TRBJ2-3, with D tentatively TRBD1 (6 bases). Germline lookup yields CDR1 MNHNS and CDR2 SASEGT. This CDR3 is 12 amino acids long. V shed 6 bases and J shed 6 bases, with 10 bases lying between them. The CDR3 sequence: CASRYQGDTQYF. CDR3 DNA sequence: TGTGCCAGCAGATACCAGGGGGATACGCAGTATTTT.

The rearrangement uses TRBV5-1 and TRBJ2-1; 10 bases match TRBD1. The CDR3 runs to 15 residues. The germline gives CDR1 SGHRS, CDR2 YFSETQ. V lost 4 bases and J lost 7; bases outside the gene matches: 8. DNA for the CDR3: TGCGCCAGCAGCCCAACTTCGGGACAGGGGAATGAGCAGTTCTTC. Translation: CASSPTSGQGNEQFF.

Note on this clone: It may be a read error: a sequence one base away is much more abundant. The J gene is TRBJ1-2, the V gene TRBV18, with unresolved D. Trimming stripped 6 bases from V and 2 bases from J, with 13 bases between. In germline, CDR1 is KGHSH, CDR2 LQKENI. The CDR3 runs 14 residues. Here the CDR3 DNA reads TGTGCCAGCTCTCGCGGCAGTATCAACTATGGCTACACCTTC. Its translation is CASSRGSINYGYTF.

At least ten counts were recorded for this clone. The rearrangement links TRBV9 to TRBJ2-3, with D uncertain. The CDR3 spans 15 residues. Germline-derived CDR1 and CDR2 are SGDLS and YYNGEE. The V and J ends lost 3 bases and 5 bases respectively, with 16 bases between them. The CDR3 DNA reads TGTGCCAGCAGCGGGAGCAGCCTGGCCCAAGATACGCAGTATTTT. It yields the protein CASSGSSLAQDTQYF.

The chain employs TRBV9 and TRBJ2-1; no clear D. The CDR3 has 17 amino acids. Germline V gene sequence: CDR1 SGDLS, CDR2 YYNGEE. The V end was cut by 0 bases, the J end by 0 bases, with 13 bases between. The CDR3 loop is CASSVVGNPVSYNEQFF. The CDR3 coding sequence is TGTGCCAGCAGCGTAGTTGGGAACCCCGTCTCCTACAATGAGCAGTTCTTC.

This clone was detected a few times. A much larger clone differs by one base, so this may be a read error. The gene calls are TRBV25-1 and TRBJ1-2; 8 nucleotides agree with TRBD1. This CDR3 has 16 amino acids. Trimming cost V 6 bases and J 2 bases; bases outside gene matches: 11. CDR1 is MGHDK, CDR2 SYGVNS, per germline. The CDR3 spells CASSPDRVFFNYGYTF. CDR3 bases: TGTGCCAGCAGCCCGGACAGGGTGTTTTTCAACTATGGCTACACCTTC.

This clone occurred a few times. A much larger clone lies one base from this, so it may be a read error. This chain connects TRBV19 to TRBJ1-5, with unresolved D. Trimming pared 8 bases from V and 0 bases from J, leaving 11 bases between. From germline, CDR1 is LNHDA and CDR2 SQIVND (reference sequence). This CDR3 spans 14 amino acids. The CDR3 region has the DNA TGTGCCAGTCAGAGTGGTTATAGCAATCAGCCCCAGCATTTT. It codes for CASQSGYSNQPQHF.

This chain uses TRBV30 with TRBJ2-4; 9 nucleotides align to TRBD1. From germline, CDR1 is GTSNPN and CDR2 SVGIG (reference sequence). Trimming removed 1 base from V and 1 base from J; junction bases left unmatched: 11. This CDR3 has 18 amino acids. CDR3 DNA: TGTGCCTGGAGTGGGGTTACAGGGGGCGTTTTTGCCAAAAACATTCAGTACTTC. The encoded protein is CAWSGVTGGVFAKNIQYF. Full variable domain (rest looked up from reference TRBV30 and TRBJ2-4): SQTIHQWPATLVQPVGSPLSLECTVEGTSNPNLYWYRQAAGRGLQLLFYSVGIGQISSEVPQNLSASRPQDRQFILSSKKLLLSDSGFYLCAWSGVTGGVFAKNIQYFGAGTRLSVL.

The chain carries TRBV30 and TRBJ1-1; D ambiguous. V lost 2 bases to trimming and J lost 3 bases, with 13 bases between them. The length of the CDR3 is 14 residues. Germline V gene data show CDR1 as GTSNPN and CDR2 as SVGIG (reference sequence). CDR3 residues: CAWSRVWLDTEAFF. The DNA for the CDR3 is TGTGCCTGGAGTCGCGTGTGGCTGGACACTGAAGCTTTCTTT.

Notes on this clone: A much larger clone differs from this one at a single base, so this may be a read error. The rearrangement uses TRBV10-3 and TRBJ2-3, with 7 nucleotides matching TRBD2. CDR1 is ENHRY and CDR2 is SYGVKD in the germline V gene. The V and J ends lost 0 bases and 3 bases, in that order; junction bases with no gene match: 9. The CDR3 consists of 17 residues. The CDR3 DNA is TGTGCCATCAGTGAGTCCTCAGCGGGGCGACGAACAGATACGCAGTATTTT. It encodes CAISESSAGRRTDTQYF.

The rearrangement joins TRBV18 to TRBJ1-5; possible D gene TRBD1, 5 bases. The V end lost 5 bases, the J end lost 1 base, and 15 bases lay between the germline ends. The CDR3 extends over 16 amino acids. Germline-derived CDR1 and CDR2 are KGHSH and LQKENI. CDR3 amino acids: CASSTQGRGSNQPQHF. The CDR3 region has the DNA TGTGCCAGCTCAACGCAGGGTCGGGGAAGCAATCAGCCCCAGCATTTT.

This clone has at least ten counts. The chain is built from TRBV6-1 and TRBJ1-5; D unclear. CDR1 is MNHNS, CDR2 SASEGT, per germline. The CDR3 is made up of 16 amino acids. Trimming pared 6 bases from V and 2 bases from J, leaving 17 bases between. The CDR3 loop reads CASRRTASGGNQPQHF. Here the CDR3 DNA reads TGTGCCAGCAGGAGGACCGCTAGTGGGGGCAATCAGCCCCAGCATTTT.

This chain joins TRBV9 and TRBJ2-5; D may be TRBD1 or TRBD2 (5 bases each). V was trimmed by 4 bases and J by 2 bases, leaving 15 bases between them. Germline V gene lookup returns CDR1 SGDLS and CDR2 YYNGEE. CDR3 size: 15 residues. The DNA of the CDR3 is TGTGCCAGCAGCCCCCGCCCCTGGGGGCAAGAGACCCAGTACTTC. Its protein is CASSPRPWGQETQYF.